One and the same sample provided the 29 T cell receptor beta chains below, sequenced in a study of CD8+ T cells in alopecia areata. RNA was extracted and reverse transcribed into cDNA as the sequencing template. TCRdb's table, derived via immunoSEQ multiplex PCR, lists solely in-frame clones and lacks some. The table shows about 200,000 clones, with 50% to 70% occurring only once. Specimen: CD4+ T cells sorted from blood, collected at week 0. Receptor source: a human donor with alopecia areata.

This rearrangement joins TRBV2 to TRBJ2-3, with D hard to call. This CDR3 has 17 residues. CDR1 and CDR2 (germline): SNHLY, FYNNEI. Trimming shortened V by 2 bases and J by 0 bases, and 15 bases separated the two germline ends. The CDR3 DNA is TGTGCCAGCAGTGAATTCGGGTCCAGCTACAGCACAGATACGCAGTATTTT. Protein product: CASSEFGSSYSTDTQYF.

This sequence joins TRBV29-1 and TRBJ1-2; tentatively, D is TRBD1 (6 bases). The CDR3 length is 13 residues. Deletions cut 6 bases from V and 3 bases from J, with 14 bases between. CDR1 and CDR2 (germline): SQVTM, ANQGSEA. In nucleotides, the CDR3 is TGCAGCGTCCTGGGGGCGCGGGACTATGGCTACACCTTC. It translates to CSVLGARDYGYTF.

Details on this clone: This sample includes further DNA sequences coding for the same CDR3. The rearrangement joins TRBV18 to TRBJ2-5; unclear D gene. The ends were cut back, 3 bases at V and 2 bases at J, with 1 base in the middle. Germline V lookup: CDR1 KGHSH, CDR2 LQKENI. The CDR3 runs 11 residues. CDR3 protein: CASSPQETQYF. For the CDR3, the DNA is TGTGCCAGCTCACCGCAAGAGACCCAGTACTTC.

The genes are TRBV5-1 and TRBJ1-4, with TRBD1 matching over 7 bases. The CDR3 has 14 residues. Per the germline V gene, CDR1 is SGHRS and CDR2 is YFSETQ. J gave up 3 bases and V 3 bases, and 2 bases lay outside the gene matches. The CDR3 coding sequence is TGCGCCAGCAGCTCCAGGGGGTCTAATGAAAAACTGTTTTTT. Its protein is CASSSRGSNEKLFF.

This chain joins TRBV18 and TRBJ2-1; TRBD2 agrees at 10 bases. The CDR3 covers 15 residues. Germline lookup yields CDR1 KGHSH and CDR2 LQKENI. With V trimmed by 7 bases and J by 4 bases, 7 bases remained unmatched. This CDR3 is CASFPGTSVYNEQFF. The CDR3 coding sequence is TGTGCCAGCTTCCCCGGGACTAGCGTATACAATGAGCAGTTCTTC.

The chain has TRBV7-3 and TRBJ2-3, with 14 bases aligning to TRBD2. CDR3 length: 16 amino acids. The germline V gene encodes CDR1 SGHTA and CDR2 FQGTGA. J lost 4 bases, V lost 5 bases, and 5 bases had no gene match. The CDR3 spells CASSMGLAGAADTQYF. CDR3 coding DNA: TGTGCCAGCAGCATGGGACTAGCGGGAGCGGCAGATACGCAGTATTTT. The complete variable domain, with remaining parts taken from reference TRBV7-3 and TRBJ2-3, reads GAGVSQTPSNKVTEKGKYVELRCDPISGHTALYWYRQSLGQGPEFLIYFQGTGAADDSGLPNDRFFAVRPEGSVSTLKIQRTERGDSAVYLCASSMGLAGAADTQYFGPGTRLTVL.

This clone was seen more than once but under ten times. The genes are TRBV2 and TRBJ1-2; no definite D call. The CDR3 covers 15 residues. Trimming pared 6 bases from V and 4 bases from J, leaving 18 bases between. CDR1 SNHLY and CDR2 FYNNEI come from the germline V gene. CDR3 amino acids: CASSLGRGVGYGYTF. The CDR3 DNA sequence: TGTGCCAGCAGCCTCGGGAGAGGAGTGGGCTATGGCTACACCTTC.

The chain uses TRBV15 and TRBJ2-1; 10 nucleotides line up with TRBD2. The CDR3 is 15 residues long. Looked up from germline, CDR1 is LNHNV and CDR2 is YYDKDF (reference sequence). With V trimmed by 4 bases and J by 9 bases, 9 bases remained unmatched. CDR3 amino acids: CATSKGSGGAGEQFF. CDR3 coding DNA: TGTGCCACCAGCAAGGGCAGCGGGGGGGCAGGTGAGCAGTTCTTC.

J is TRBJ1-1 and V is TRBV2; D uncertain. CDR3 size: 13 residues. The ends were cut back, 4 bases at V and 6 bases at J, with 12 bases in the middle. The germline gives CDR1 SNHLY, CDR2 FYNNEI. The CDR3 region is CASSARGRAEAFF. The CDR3 region has the DNA TGTGCCAGCAGTGCTCGGGGTCGGGCTGAAGCTTTCTTT.

The V and J genes are TRBV5-1 and TRBJ1-1; D gene unclear. The germline V gene encodes CDR1 SGHRS and CDR2 YFSETQ. Trimming took off 1 base at V and 6 bases at J, with 16 bases between the two ends. The CDR3 consists of 15 residues. The CDR3 here is CASSLTGSSRAEAFF. CDR3 coding DNA: TGCGCCAGCAGCTTGACGGGCAGCTCAAGAGCTGAAGCTTTCTTT.

The J gene is TRBJ2-5, the V gene TRBV4-1, with D tentatively TRBD1 (6 bases). The ends were cut back, 4 bases at V and 5 bases at J, with 11 bases in the middle. The CDR3 has 13 amino acids. Germline V gives CDR1 MGHRA, CDR2 YSYEKL. The CDR3 reads CASSPRGYETQYF. The CDR3, as DNA: TGCGCCAGCAGCCCCAGGGGCTACGAGACCCAGTACTTC.

The chain uses TRBV30 and TRBJ2-6; D gene uncertain. Trimming removed 1 base at V and 2 bases at J, with 3 bases between. The CDR3 is 13 amino acids. CDR1 and CDR2 (germline): GTSNPN, SVGIG (reference sequence). The CDR3 loop is CAWSGAGANVLTF. CDR3 DNA: TGTGCCTGGAGTGGAGCTGGGGCCAACGTCCTGACTTTC. Complete variable domain (other parts from reference TRBV30 and TRBJ2-6): SQTIHQWPATLVQPVGSPLSLECTVEGTSNPNLYWYRQAAGRGLQLLFYSVGIGQISSEVPQNLSASRPQDRQFILSSKKLLLSDSGFYLCAWSGAGANVLTFGAGSRLTVL.

Written as DNA, the CDR3 is TGCGCCAGCCGATTAGCGGGGGACACAACCTACGAGCAGTACTTC. It encodes CASRLAGDTTYEQYF. The V call is TRBV5-1, the J call TRBJ2-7, with 9 positions matching TRBD2. With V trimmed by 7 bases and J by 2 bases, 10 bases remained unmatched. The CDR3 consists of 15 residues. Germline V gene lookup returns CDR1 SGHRS and CDR2 YFSETQ.

The chain recombines TRBV30 with TRBJ2-7; weak D call: TRBD1 (5 bases). The ends were cut back, 3 bases at V and 4 bases at J, with 19 bases in the middle. CDR3 length: 15 amino acids. The germline gives CDR1 GTSNPN, CDR2 SVGIG (reference sequence). CDR3 loop: CAWSPGQGAIYEQYF. CDR3 coding DNA: TGTGCCTGGAGCCCAGGGCAGGGCGCAATATACGAGCAGTACTTC.

This clone was recorded only once. The V and J genes are TRBV9 and TRBJ2-1; TRBD1 aligns across 7 bases. CDR1 is SGDLS, CDR2 YYNGEE, per germline. The CDR3 runs to 17 residues. V shed 3 bases, J shed 0 bases, and the junction held 9 bases outside the gene matches. This chain's CDR3 is CASSDSRQGSSYNEQFF. CDR3 nucleotides: TGTGCCAGCAGCGATAGTCGACAGGGTAGCTCCTACAATGAGCAGTTCTTC.

The J gene is TRBJ2-3, the V gene TRBV5-1; D possibly corresponds to TRBD2 (5 bases). The ends were cut back, 6 bases at V and 4 bases at J, with 9 bases in the middle. Germline loops: CDR1 SGHRS, CDR2 YFSETQ. The CDR3 totals 12 residues. CDR3 bases: TGCGCCAGCACTGGGGAGTCAGATACGCAGTATTTT. As protein: CASTGESDTQYF. Drawing the rest from reference TRBV5-1 and TRBJ2-3, the complete variable domain is KAGVTQTPRYLIKTRGQQVTLSCSPISGHRSVSWYQQTPGQGLQFLFEYFSETQRNKGNFPGRFSGRQFSNSRSEMNVSTLELGDSALYLCASTGESDTQYFGPGTRLTVL.

The rearrangement joins TRBV6-1 to TRBJ2-7, with 7 positions matching TRBD1. Germline CDR1 reads MNHNS; CDR2 reads SASEGT. This CDR3 region has 13 residues. The V gene end was trimmed by 9 bases and the J gene end by 1 base; junction bases not matched to a gene: 6. CDR3: CASLPGQSYEQYF. In DNA, the CDR3 is TGTGCCAGTCTCCCGGGACAGTCCTACGAGCAGTACTTC.

The chain combines TRBV4-1 with TRBJ2-3; no firm D call. The germline V and J ends were trimmed by 6 bases and 0 bases, with 7 bases remaining between them. CDR1 MGHRA and CDR2 YSYEKL come from the germline V gene. CDR3 size: 13 residues. The CDR3 coding sequence is TGCGCCAGCAGTCCGGACAGCACAGATACGCAGTATTTT. This translates into CASSPDSTDTQYF.

The rearrangement uses TRBV9 and TRBJ2-3; a possible D gene is TRBD2 (7 bases). This CDR3 spans 15 amino acids. The germline V gene has CDR1 SGDLS and CDR2 YYNGEE. Trimming shortened V by 1 base and J by 6 bases, and 15 bases separated the two germline ends. CDR3 bases: TGTGCCAGCAGCGTACAGGCGGGGGCGGTGGATACGCAGTATTTT. Protein: CASSVQAGAVDTQYF.

The chain joins TRBV29-1 to TRBJ2-1, with a possible D match to TRBD2 (6 bases). Germline V lookup: CDR1 SQVTM, CDR2 ANQGSEA. Trimming cost V 8 bases and J 6 bases, with 14 bases left between them. CDR3 length: 12 residues. The CDR3: CSLRAGGNEQFF. The DNA of the CDR3 is TGCAGCCTCCGGGCCGGGGGCAATGAGCAGTTCTTC.

There are a few counts of this clone. The chain joins TRBV30 to TRBJ1-3; D is unresolved. Germline V lookup: CDR1 GTSNPN, CDR2 SVGIG (reference sequence). The CDR3 is 12 amino acids. V was pared by 4 bases and J by 8 bases, with 12 bases between. The CDR3 sequence is CAWKRSGDTIYF. CDR3 nucleotides: TGTGCCTGGAAACGAAGTGGGGACACCATATATTTT.

The chain recombines TRBV6-5 with TRBJ1-2, with D possibly TRBD1 on 5 matching bases. This CDR3 has 13 residues. Germline assignment: CDR1 MNHEY and CDR2 SVGAGI. V was trimmed by 7 bases and J by 4 bases, leaving 13 bases between them. The CDR3 DNA is TGTGCCAGCAATCCAGGGCAGGGCTATGGCTACACCTTC. Amino acids: CASNPGQGYGYTF.

The chain couples TRBV4-1 to TRBJ2-1; D gene ambiguous. The CDR3 is 14 amino acids. Germline V lookup: CDR1 MGHRA, CDR2 YSYEKL. Trimming pared 6 bases from V and 5 bases from J, leaving 14 bases between. CDR3: CASRDLWNNNEQFF. The DNA for the CDR3 is TGCGCCAGCAGGGACCTATGGAATAACAATGAGCAGTTCTTC.

This clone was seen once. The CDR3 reads CASSVPGTGKETQYF. The CDR3 nucleotides are TGTGCCAGCAGTGTACCCGGGACAGGAAAAGAGACCCAGTACTTC. The chain is built from TRBV6-4 and TRBJ2-5, with 8 bases that match TRBD1. The CDR3 is made up of 15 amino acids. CDR1 is MRHNA, CDR2 SNTAGT, per germline. V was pared by 4 bases and J by 3 bases, with 7 bases of the junction left unmatched.

This clone was found once. Other DNA sequences in this specimen translate into the identical CDR3. V and J are TRBV9 and TRBJ2-2, with 11 bases identical to TRBD1. The CDR3 spans 15 residues. V gave up 6 bases and J gave up 2 bases; unmatched junction bases: 3. Germline CDR1 is SGDLS and CDR2 is YYNGEE. The CDR3 DNA reads TGTGCCAGCACCGGGACAGGGGGTAACACCGGGGAGCTGTTTTTT. This codes for CASTGTGGNTGELFF.

This clone was seen more than once but under ten times. The chain employs TRBV15 and TRBJ2-5, with 8 bases matching TRBD2. Germline lookup yields CDR1 LNHNV and CDR2 YYDKDF (reference sequence). V was pared by 5 bases and J by 1 base, with 3 bases of the junction left unmatched. The CDR3 has 14 amino acids. The DNA of the CDR3 is TGTGCCACCAGCCTACTAGCGGCCCAAGAGACCCAGTACTTC. The encoded protein is CATSLLAAQETQYF.

A few counts support this clone. The J gene is TRBJ1-1, the V gene TRBV7-9; D is ambiguous. The CDR3 contains 12 residues. Trimming removed 5 bases at V and 11 bases at J, with 15 bases between. The germline V gene encodes CDR1 SEHNR and CDR2 FQNEAQ (reference sequence). CDR3 sequence: CASSPRKEQAFF. The CDR3 bases are TGTGCCAGCAGCCCCCGGAAGGAGCAGGCTTTCTTT.

V is TRBV5-4 and J is TRBJ2-7, with 11 bases aligning to TRBD2. Germline CDR1 SGHNT, CDR2 YYREEE (reference sequence). V lost 3 bases and J lost 9; bases outside the gene matches: 11. This CDR3 is built from 15 residues. The CDR3 nucleotides are TGTGCCAGCAGCTCTATACTAGCGGGGGCCCATGGGCAGTACTTC. This translates into CASSSILAGAHGQYF. The complete variable domain, with remaining parts taken from reference TRBV5-4 and TRBJ2-7, reads ETGVTQSPTHLIKTRGQQVTLRCSSQSGHNTVSWYQQALGQGPQFIFQYYREEENGRGNFPPRFSGLQFPNYSSELNVNALELDDSALYLCASSSILAGAHGQYFGPGTRLTVT.

V is TRBV5-1 and J is TRBJ2-4; D gene uncertain. Germline CDR1 SGHRS, CDR2 YFSETQ. Trimming left V 4 bases short and J 8 bases short, with 22 bases between. The CDR3 loop spans 16 amino acids. The CDR3 spells CASSLSTTESRDIQYF. The CDR3 DNA reads TGCGCCAGCAGCCTCAGCACTACAGAGAGTAGAGACATTCAGTACTTC. The complete variable domain, with remaining parts taken from reference TRBV5-1 and TRBJ2-4, reads KAGVTQTPRYLIKTRGQQVTLSCSPISGHRSVSWYQQTPGQGLQFLFEYFSETQRNKGNFPGRFSGRQFSNSRSEMNVSTLELGDSALYLCASSLSTTESRDIQYFGAGTRLSVL.